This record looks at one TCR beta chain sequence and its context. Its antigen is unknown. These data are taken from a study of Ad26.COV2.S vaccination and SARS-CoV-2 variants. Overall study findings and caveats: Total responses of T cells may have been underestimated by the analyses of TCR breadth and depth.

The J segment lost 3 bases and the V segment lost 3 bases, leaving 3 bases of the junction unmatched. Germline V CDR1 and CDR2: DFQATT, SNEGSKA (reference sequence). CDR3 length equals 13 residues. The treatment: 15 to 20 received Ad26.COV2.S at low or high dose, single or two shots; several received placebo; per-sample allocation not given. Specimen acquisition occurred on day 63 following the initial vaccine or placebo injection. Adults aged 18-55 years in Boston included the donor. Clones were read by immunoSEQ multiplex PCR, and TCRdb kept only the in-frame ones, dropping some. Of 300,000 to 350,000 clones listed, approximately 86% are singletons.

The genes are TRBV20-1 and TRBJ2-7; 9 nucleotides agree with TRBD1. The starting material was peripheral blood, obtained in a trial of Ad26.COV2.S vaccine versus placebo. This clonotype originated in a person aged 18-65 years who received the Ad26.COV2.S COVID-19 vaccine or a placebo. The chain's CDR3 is CSASATGGYEQYF. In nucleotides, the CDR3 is TGCAGTGCTAGTGCGACAGGGGGCTACGAGCAGTACTTC.